A single sample is the source of the 8 T cell receptor beta chains below, sequenced in a study of T cell responses to AZD1222 COVID-19 vaccine. Profiled with immunoSEQ multiplex PCR; TCRdb holds only in-frame clones, not every one. The profile covers 53,000 or so clones, with 85% appearing a single time and about 21% taken by the ten largest. The starting material was peripheral blood, obtained on day 0 of MenACWY control vaccination. The origin of the receptors is an adult in good health.

This clone was seen only a few times. The chain links TRBV19 to TRBJ2-4; D gene ambiguous. CDR3 length: 16 amino acids. The V and J ends lost 3 bases and 0 bases respectively, with 12 bases between them. The germline V gene encodes CDR1 LNHDA and CDR2 SQIVND (reference sequence). In DNA form, the CDR3 reads TGTGCCAGTAGTATGAAGGGTGGGCTAGCCAAAAACATTCAGTACTTC. This codes for CASSMKGGLAKNIQYF.

The chain combines TRBV9 with TRBJ1-1, with D maybe TRBD1 (5 bases). The CDR3 is made up of 15 amino acids. The V end lost 0 bases, the J end lost 4 bases, and 13 bases lay between the germline ends. In germline, CDR1 is SGDLS, CDR2 YYNGEE. CDR3: CASSVDQGEATEAFF. The CDR3 nucleotides read TGTGCCAGCAGCGTAGATCAGGGAGAGGCCACTGAAGCTTTCTTT.

The genes are TRBV19 and TRBJ2-1, with 14 bases that match TRBD2. The CDR3 runs to 16 residues. Trimming removed 5 bases from V and 4 bases from J; junction bases left unmatched: 4. Germline CDR1 LNHDA, CDR2 SQIVND (reference sequence). The CDR3 DNA sequence: TGTGCCAGTAGTGCCAGACTAGCGGGAGGGTACAATGAGCAGTTCTTC. It translates to CASSARLAGGYNEQFF.

This chain connects TRBV5-6 to TRBJ2-3; 8 nucleotides agree with TRBD2. The CDR3 consists of 15 residues. With V trimmed by 4 bases and J by 10 bases, 14 bases remained unmatched. CDR1 and CDR2 from the germline V gene are SGHDT and YYEEEE. CDR3 nucleotides: TGTGCCAGCAGCCTCGGGGGGGGAGTACGGGCATCGCAGTATTTT. Amino acid sequence: CASSLGGGVRASQYF.

The chain carries TRBV20-1 and TRBJ2-1, with TRBD2 matching over 10 bases. The CDR3 spans 15 residues. Unmatched junction bases numbered 11, after V lost 6 bases and J lost 6 bases. Looked up from germline, CDR1 is DFQATT and CDR2 is SNEGSKA (reference sequence). CDR3 bases: TGCAGTGCGAGTGGAACCCTAGCGGGAGTCAATGAGCAGTTCTTC. Encoded protein: CSASGTLAGVNEQFF.

This chain connects TRBV6-6 to TRBJ2-5, with 7 positions matching TRBD2. Germline V gene sequence: CDR1 MNHNY, CDR2 SVGAGI (reference sequence). The CDR3 runs 14 residues. V trimming: 2 bases; J trimming: 2 bases; junction bases outside the gene matches: 2. The chain's CDR3 is CASSYRLAQETQYF. For the CDR3, the DNA is TGTGCCAGCAGTTACCGACTAGCACAAGAGACCCAGTACTTC.

The rearrangement links TRBV7-9 to TRBJ2-5; the match to TRBD1 covers 7 bases. The germline V gene has CDR1 SEHNR and CDR2 FQNEAQ (reference sequence). This CDR3 is built from 13 residues. The trim removed 4 bases at V and 3 bases at J, leaving 2 bases unmatched. The CDR3 bases are TGTGCCAGCAGCTCTGACAGGGAAGAGACCCAGTACTTC. This sequence encodes CASSSDREETQYF. Looking up the rest from reference TRBV7-9 and TRBJ2-5 gives the full variable domain: DTGVSQNPRHKITKRGQNVTFRCDPISEHNRLYWYRQTLGQGPEFLTYFQNEAQLEKSRLLSDRFSAERPKGSFSTLEIQRTEQGDSAMYLCASSSDREETQYFGPGTRLLVL.

The CDR3 DNA sequence: TGTGCCAGCAGTTTGGGGGGCCTACCGTACTATGGCTACACCTTC. It is translated as CASSLGGLPYYGYTF. The chain employs TRBV27 and TRBJ1-2; D might be TRBD1 (6 bases). Trimming removed 3 bases from V and 3 bases from J, with 14 bases in between. The CDR3 loop spans 15 amino acids. Germline-derived CDR1 and CDR2 are MNHEY and SMNVEV (reference sequence).